This TCR beta chain is from a study of regulatory T cells in long-lasting Graves disease. The overall study: Patients newly diagnosed with Graves' had been on antithyroid drugs for under 3 months.

This clonotype was seen a few times. No antigen is known for it. Study findings and constraints: A limited number of samples was an acknowledged limitation.

CDR3-region Arm-PCR and iRepertoire HTBI primers produced the TCR beta libraries. TCRdb ran MiXCR on the multiplex PCR reads and lists one entry per CDR3 protein. Of 550,000 to 650,000 distinct CDR3 sequences in the sample, about 16% are singletons; the top ten hold more than 10%. Trimming took off 4 bases at V and 3 bases at J, with 19 bases between the two ends. This CDR3 has 16 residues. Time point specified: newly diagnosed GD, antithyroid drugs for less than 3 months. PBMC-extracted RNA yielded the TCR library. The same sample was also used in a study of T cells in Graves' hyperthyroidism and ophthalmopathy. Turning to that study: Initially, a first-round RT-PCR of the TCR CDR3 employed the HTBI primer set. Blood held most thyroid clonotypes expanded above 0.001 frequency.

Sequencing used peripheral blood mononuclear cells (PBMCs), obtained at new diagnosis, from a patient treated with antithyroid drugs. This chain links TRBV12-3 or TRBV12-4 with TRBJ2-7; maybe TRBD1 (6 bases). The clonotype originates from a man between 18 and 35 years old with Graves disease. The CDR3, as DNA: TGTGCCAGCAGTTCACAGGGAACCACAGGAGGCTACGAGCAGTACTTC. It specifies CASSSQGTTGGYEQYF.